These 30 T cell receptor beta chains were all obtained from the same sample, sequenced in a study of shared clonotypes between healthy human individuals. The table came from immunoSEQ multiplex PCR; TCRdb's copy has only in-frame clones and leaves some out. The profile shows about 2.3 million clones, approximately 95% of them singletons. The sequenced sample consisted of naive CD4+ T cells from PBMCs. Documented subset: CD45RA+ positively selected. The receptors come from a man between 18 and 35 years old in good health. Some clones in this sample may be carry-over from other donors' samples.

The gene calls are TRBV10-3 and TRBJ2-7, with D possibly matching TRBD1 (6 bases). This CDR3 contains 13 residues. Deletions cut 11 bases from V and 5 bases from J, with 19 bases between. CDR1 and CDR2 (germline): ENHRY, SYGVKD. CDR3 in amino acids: CAAQEWTADEQYF. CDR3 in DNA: TGTGCCGCCCAAGAATGGACAGCCGACGAGCAGTACTTC.

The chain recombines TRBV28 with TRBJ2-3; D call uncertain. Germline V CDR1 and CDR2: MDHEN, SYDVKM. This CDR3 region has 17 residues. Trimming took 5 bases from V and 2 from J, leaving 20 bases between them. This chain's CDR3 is CASSPPFASGTTDTQYF. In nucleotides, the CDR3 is TGTGCCAGCAGTCCCCCCTTTGCGTCAGGTACCACAGATACGCAGTATTTT.

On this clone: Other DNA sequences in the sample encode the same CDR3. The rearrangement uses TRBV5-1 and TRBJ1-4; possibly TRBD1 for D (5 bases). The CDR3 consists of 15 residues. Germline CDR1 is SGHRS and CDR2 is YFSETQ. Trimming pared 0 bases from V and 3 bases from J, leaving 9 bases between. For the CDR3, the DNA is TGCGCCAGCAGCTTGGAAGGGACGGCTAATGAAAAACTGTTTTTT. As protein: CASSLEGTANEKLFF. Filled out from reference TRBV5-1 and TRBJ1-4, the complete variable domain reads KAGVTQTPRYLIKTRGQQVTLSCSPISGHRSVSWYQQTPGQGLQFLFEYFSETQRNKGNFPGRFSGRQFSNSRSEMNVSTLELGDSALYLCASSLEGTANEKLFFGSGTQLSVL.

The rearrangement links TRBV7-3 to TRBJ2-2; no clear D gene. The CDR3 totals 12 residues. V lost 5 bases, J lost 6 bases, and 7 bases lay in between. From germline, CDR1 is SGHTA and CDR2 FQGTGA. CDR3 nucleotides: TGTGCCAGCAGCCAAGACCCCGGGGAGCTGTTTTTT. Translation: CASSQDPGELFF. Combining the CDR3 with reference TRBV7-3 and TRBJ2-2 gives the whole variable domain GAGVSQTPSNKVTEKGKYVELRCDPISGHTALYWYRQSLGQGPEFLIYFQGTGAADDSGLPNDRFFAVRPEGSVSTLKIQRTERGDSAVYLCASSQDPGELFFGEGSRLTVL.

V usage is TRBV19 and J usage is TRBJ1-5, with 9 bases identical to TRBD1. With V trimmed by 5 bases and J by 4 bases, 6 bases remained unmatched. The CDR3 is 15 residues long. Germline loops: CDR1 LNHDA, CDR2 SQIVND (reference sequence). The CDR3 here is CASSWGQGRNQPQHF. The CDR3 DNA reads TGTGCCAGTAGTTGGGGACAGGGACGAAATCAGCCCCAGCATTTT.

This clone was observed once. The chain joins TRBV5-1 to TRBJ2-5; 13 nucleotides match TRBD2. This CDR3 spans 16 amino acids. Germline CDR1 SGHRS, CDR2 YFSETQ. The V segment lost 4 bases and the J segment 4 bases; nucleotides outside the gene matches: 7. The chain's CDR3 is CASSARLAGGVETQYF. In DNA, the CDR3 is TGCGCCAGCAGCGCACGACTAGCGGGAGGTGTAGAGACCCAGTACTTC.

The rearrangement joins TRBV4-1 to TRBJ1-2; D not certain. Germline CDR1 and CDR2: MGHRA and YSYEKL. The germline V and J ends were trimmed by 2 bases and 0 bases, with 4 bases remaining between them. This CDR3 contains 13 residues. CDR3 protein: CASSQFSNYGYTF. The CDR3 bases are TGCGCCAGCAGCCAATTTTCTAACTATGGCTACACCTTC.

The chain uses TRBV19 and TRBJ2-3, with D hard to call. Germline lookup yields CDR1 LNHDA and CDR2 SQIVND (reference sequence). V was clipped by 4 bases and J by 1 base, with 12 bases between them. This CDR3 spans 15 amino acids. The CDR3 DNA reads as TGTGCCAGTAGTAAACAGAGCGCGGGCACAGATACGCAGTATTTT. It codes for CASSKQSAGTDTQYF.

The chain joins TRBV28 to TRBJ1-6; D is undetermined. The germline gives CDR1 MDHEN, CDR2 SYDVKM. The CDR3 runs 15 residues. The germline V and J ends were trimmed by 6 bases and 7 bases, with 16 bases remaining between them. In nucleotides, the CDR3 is TGTGCCAGCAGATCCGCTCGGACGGGAAATTCACCCCTCCACTTT. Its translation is CASRSARTGNSPLHF.

The CDR3 region is CAWSKGSYEQYF. CDR3 bases: TGTGCCTGGAGTAAGGGCTCCTACGAGCAGTACTTC. The chain joins TRBV30 to TRBJ2-7; the D is unclear. Trimming removed 2 bases from V and 0 bases from J, with 5 bases in between. The CDR3 contains 12 residues. The germline V gene has CDR1 GTSNPN and CDR2 SVGIG (reference sequence).

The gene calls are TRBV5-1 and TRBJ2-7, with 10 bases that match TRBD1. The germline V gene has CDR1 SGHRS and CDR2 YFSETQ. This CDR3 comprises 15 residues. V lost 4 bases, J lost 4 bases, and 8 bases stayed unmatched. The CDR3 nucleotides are TGCGCCAGCAGCAGGGGACAGGGGTACATGTACGAGCAGTACTTC. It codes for CASSRGQGYMYEQYF.

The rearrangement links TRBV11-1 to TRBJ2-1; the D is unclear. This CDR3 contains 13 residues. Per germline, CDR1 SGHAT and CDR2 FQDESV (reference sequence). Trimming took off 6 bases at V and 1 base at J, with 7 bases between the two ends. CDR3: CASRLGSYNEQFF. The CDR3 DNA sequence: TGTGCCAGCAGGCTGGGGTCCTACAATGAGCAGTTCTTC.

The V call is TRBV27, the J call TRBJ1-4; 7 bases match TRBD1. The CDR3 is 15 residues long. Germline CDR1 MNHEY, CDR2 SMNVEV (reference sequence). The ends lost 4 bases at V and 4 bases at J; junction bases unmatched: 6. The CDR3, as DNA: TGTGCCAGCAGTTACCGACAGGGACTTAATGAAAAACTGTTTTTT. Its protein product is CASSYRQGLNEKLFF.

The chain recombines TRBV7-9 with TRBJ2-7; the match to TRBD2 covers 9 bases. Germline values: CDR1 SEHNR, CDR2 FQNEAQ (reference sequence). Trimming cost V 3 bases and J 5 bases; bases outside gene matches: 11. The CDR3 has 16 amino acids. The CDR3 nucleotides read TGTGCCAGCAGCTTGACTAGCGGAAGCGTGGCCCACGAGCAGTACTTC. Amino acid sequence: CASSLTSGSVAHEQYF.

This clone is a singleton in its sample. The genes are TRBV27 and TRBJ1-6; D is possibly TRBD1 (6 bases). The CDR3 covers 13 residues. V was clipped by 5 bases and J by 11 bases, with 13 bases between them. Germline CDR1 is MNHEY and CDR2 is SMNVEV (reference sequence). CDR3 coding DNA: TGTGCCAGCAGTCAAAAACAGGGAACACCCCTCCACTTT. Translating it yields CASSQKQGTPLHF.

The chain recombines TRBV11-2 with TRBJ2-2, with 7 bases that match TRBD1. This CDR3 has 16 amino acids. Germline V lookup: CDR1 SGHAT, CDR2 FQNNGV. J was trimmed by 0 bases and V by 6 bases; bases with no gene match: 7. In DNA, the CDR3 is TGTGCCAGCAGGCGGACAGGTCGCCCGAACACCGGGGAGCTGTTTTTT. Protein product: CASRRTGRPNTGELFF.

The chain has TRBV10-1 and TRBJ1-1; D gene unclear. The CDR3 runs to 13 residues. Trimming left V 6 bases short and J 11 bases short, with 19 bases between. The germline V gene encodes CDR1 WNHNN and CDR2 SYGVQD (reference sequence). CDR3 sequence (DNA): TGCGCCAGCAGGGATTATCATAGGTTCCAGGCTTTCTTT. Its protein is CASRDYHRFQAFF.

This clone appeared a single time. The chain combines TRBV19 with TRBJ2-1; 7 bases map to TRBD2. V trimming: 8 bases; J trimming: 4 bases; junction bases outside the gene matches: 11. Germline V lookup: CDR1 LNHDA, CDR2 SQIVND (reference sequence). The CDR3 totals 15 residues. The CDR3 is CASGGGRPTYNEQFF. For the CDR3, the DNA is TGTGCCAGTGGGGGGGGTCGTCCGACTTACAATGAGCAGTTCTTC.

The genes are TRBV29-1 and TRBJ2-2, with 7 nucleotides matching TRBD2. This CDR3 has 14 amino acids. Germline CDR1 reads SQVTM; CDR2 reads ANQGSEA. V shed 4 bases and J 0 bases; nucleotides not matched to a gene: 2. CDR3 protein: CSVGRGTNTGELFF. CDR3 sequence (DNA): TGCAGCGTTGGGCGGGGGACGAACACCGGGGAGCTGTTTTTT.

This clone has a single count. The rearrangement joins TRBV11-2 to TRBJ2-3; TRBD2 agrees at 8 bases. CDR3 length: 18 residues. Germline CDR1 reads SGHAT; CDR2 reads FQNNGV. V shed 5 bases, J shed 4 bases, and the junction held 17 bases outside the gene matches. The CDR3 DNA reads TGTGCCAGCAGCCTCACCGGGGGGGCCCTAAGGGCCGCAGATACGCAGTATTTT. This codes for CASSLTGGALRAADTQYF.

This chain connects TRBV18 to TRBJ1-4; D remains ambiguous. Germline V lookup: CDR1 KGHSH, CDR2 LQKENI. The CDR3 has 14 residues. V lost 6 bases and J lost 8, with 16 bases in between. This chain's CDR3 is CASSQRGREEKLFF. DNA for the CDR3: TGTGCCAGCTCCCAGAGAGGGCGGGAGGAAAAACTGTTTTTT.

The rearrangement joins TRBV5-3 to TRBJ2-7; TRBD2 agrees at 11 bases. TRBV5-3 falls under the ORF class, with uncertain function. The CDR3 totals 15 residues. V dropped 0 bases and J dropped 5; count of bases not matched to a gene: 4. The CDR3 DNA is TGTGCCAGAAGCTTGGCTAGCGGGAGGCTCAACGAGCAGTACTTC. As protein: CARSLASGRLNEQYF.

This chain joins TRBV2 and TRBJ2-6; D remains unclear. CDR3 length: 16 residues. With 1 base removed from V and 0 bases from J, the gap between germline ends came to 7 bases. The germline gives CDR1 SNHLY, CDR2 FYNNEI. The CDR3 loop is CASSEGRVSGANVLTF. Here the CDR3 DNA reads TGTGCCAGCAGTGAAGGCCGGGTCTCTGGGGCCAACGTCCTGACTTTC.

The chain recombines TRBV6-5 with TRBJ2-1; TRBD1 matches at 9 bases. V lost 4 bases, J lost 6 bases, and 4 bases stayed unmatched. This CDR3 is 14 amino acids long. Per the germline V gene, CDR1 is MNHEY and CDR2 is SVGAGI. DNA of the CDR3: TGTGCCAGCAGTTTTCCGGGACAGGGCAATGAGCAGTTCTTC. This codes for CASSFPGQGNEQFF.

CDR3 sequence reads: CASSFSLGHIGVPLDTEAFF. The CDR3 coding sequence is TGTGCCAGCAGTTTTAGCCTGGGGCATATAGGGGTCCCCTTGGACACTGAAGCTTTCTTT. The V and J genes are TRBV28 and TRBJ1-1; possible D gene TRBD1, 5 bases. The germline V gene encodes CDR1 MDHEN and CDR2 SYDVKM. The V and J ends lost 3 bases and 3 bases respectively, with 29 bases between them. The CDR3 is made up of 20 amino acids.

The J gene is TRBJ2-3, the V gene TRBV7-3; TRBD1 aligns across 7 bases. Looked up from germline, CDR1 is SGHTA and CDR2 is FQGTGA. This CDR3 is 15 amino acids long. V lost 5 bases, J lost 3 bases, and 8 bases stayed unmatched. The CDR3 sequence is CASSLSRQGTDTQYF. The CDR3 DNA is TGTGCCAGCAGCCTCAGCAGACAGGGTACAGATACGCAGTATTTT.

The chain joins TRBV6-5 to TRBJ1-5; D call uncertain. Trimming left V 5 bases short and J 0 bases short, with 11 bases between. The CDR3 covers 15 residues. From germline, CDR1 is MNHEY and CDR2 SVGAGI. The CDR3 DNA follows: TGTGCCAGCAGTCGTAGGGAACGTAGCAATCAGCCCCAGCATTTT. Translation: CASSRRERSNQPQHF.

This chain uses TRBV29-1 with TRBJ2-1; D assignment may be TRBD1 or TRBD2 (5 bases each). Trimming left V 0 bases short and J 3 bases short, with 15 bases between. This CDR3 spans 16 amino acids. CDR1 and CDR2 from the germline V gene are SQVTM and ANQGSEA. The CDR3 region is CSVEEGTEAHYNEQFF. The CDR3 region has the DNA TGCAGCGTTGAAGAAGGGACGGAGGCACACTACAATGAGCAGTTCTTC.

The CDR3 region has the DNA TGTGCCAGCAGCCTAAGTAGCGGGAGGGCCCAGGGGAATGAGCAGTTCTTC. Its protein product is CASSLSSGRAQGNEQFF. V is TRBV11-1 and J is TRBJ2-1, with TRBD2 matching 11 bases. CDR3 length: 17 residues. V gave up 5 bases and J gave up 7 bases; unmatched junction bases: 13. Germline CDR1 SGHAT, CDR2 FQDESV (reference sequence). Using reference TRBV11-1 and TRBJ2-1 for the parts outside the CDR3, the full variable domain is EAEVAQSPRYKITEKSQAVAFWCDPISGHATLYWYRQILGQGPELLVQFQDESVVDDSQLPKDRFSAERLKGVDSTLKIQPAELGDSAMYLCASSLSSGRAQGNEQFFGPGTRLTVL.

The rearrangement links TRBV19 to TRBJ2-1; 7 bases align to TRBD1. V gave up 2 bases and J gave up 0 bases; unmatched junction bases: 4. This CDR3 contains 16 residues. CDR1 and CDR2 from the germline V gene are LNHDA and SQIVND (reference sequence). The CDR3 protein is CASSILGDSSYNEQFF. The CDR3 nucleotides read TGTGCCAGTAGTATATTAGGGGACAGCTCCTACAATGAGCAGTTCTTC. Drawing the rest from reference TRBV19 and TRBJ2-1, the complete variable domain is DGGITQSPKYLFRKEGQNVTLSCEQNLNHDAMYWYRQDPGQGLRLIYYSQIVNDFQKGDIAEGYSVSREKKESFPLTVTSAQKNPTAFYLCASSILGDSSYNEQFFGPGTRLTVL.